This is a list of T cell receptor beta chains from one sample in a study of T cells in Graves' hyperthyroidism and ophthalmopathy. TCRdb itself ran the multiplex PCR reads through MiXCR, one entry per CDR3 protein. The sample has hundreds of thousands of distinct CDR3 sequences; 14% to 15% are singletons. Sample: blood. The receptors here all came from a man between 18 and 35 years old with Graves' ophthalmopathy. The CDR3 runs from the conserved cysteine through the conserved F or W. The order of the fields is clone size, V gene, D gene, J gene, CDR3 DNA, CDR3 protein. The D gene is left open where the match is weak. The size of a clone is reported for some rows only, either as once, few or many, or as a class for expanded clones.

>many|TRBV7-8|-|TRBJ2-3
TGTGCCAGCAGCTTGAACCTGAATACGCAGTATTTT
CASSLNLNTQYF
>many|TRBV7-2|TRBD1|TRBJ2-5
TGTGCCAGCAGCTTACCCTGGACAGGGTACGAGGAGACCCAGTACTTC
CASSLPWTGYEETQYF
>-|TRBV4-2|TRBD1|TRBJ2-2
TGTGCCAGCAGCCAACACAGGGGAGACACCGGGGAGCTGTTTTTT
CASSQHRGDTGELFF
>many|TRBV20-1|TRBD2|TRBJ2-7
TGCAGTGCTAGACACCCAGGACTAGCGGGAGGGGAGGGATACGAGCAGTACTTC
CSARHPGLAGGEGYEQYF
>-|TRBV5-4|TRBD2|TRBJ2-3
TGTGCCAGCAGCCACACTAGCGGGGGGGGTGTTGTTACAGATACGCAGTATTTT
CASSHTSGGGVVTDTQYF
>-|TRBV5-6|-|TRBJ2-5
TGTGCCAGCAGCTTACCCCCGGGGGCCCAAGAGACCCAGTACTTC
CASSLPPGAQETQYF
>many|TRBV6-1|TRBD2|TRBJ2-7
TGTGCCAGCAGTGTAGGTGCGGCTAGCGGGATCTACGAGCAGTACTTC
CASSVGAASGIYEQYF
>many|TRBV7-9|-|TRBJ2-3
TGTGCCAGCAGCTCAGTGGGAAACGGGAGAGCAGATACGCAGTATTTT
CASSSVGNGRADTQYF
>many|TRBV5-6|TRBD2|TRBJ2-1
TGTGCCAGCAGCTTGGATCCGCCGGGACTAGCGGGAGCCGATGAGCAGTTCTTC
CASSLDPPGLAGADEQFF
>many|TRBV28|TRBD1|TRBJ1-2
TGTGCCAGCACAAGGACAGGGACCAACTATGGCTACACCTTC
CASTRTGTNYGYTF
>-|TRBV6-1|-|TRBJ2-2
TGTGCCAGCTCTCTAGTGGGGGGTACCAACACCGGGGAGCTGTTTTTT
CASSLVGGTNTGELFF
>few|TRBV6-1|-|TRBJ2-7
TGTGCCAGCAGTTTCCCCGGGGAATCCTACGAGCAGTACTTC
CASSFPGESYEQYF
>many|TRBV6-1|-|TRBJ2-7
TGTGCCAGCAGTGTCACCGCGGGAGAGCAGTACTTC
CASSVTAGEQYF
>many|TRBV20-1|TRBD1|TRBJ2-1
TGCAGTGCCCCGAGGACAGGGGGTGAGCAGTTCTTC
CSAPRTGGEQFF
>few|TRBV6-1|TRBD1|TRBJ1-3
TGTGCCAGCAGTAAGACAGGGTTAAGAAACACCATATATTTT
CASSKTGLRNTIYF
>-|TRBV4-1|-|TRBJ2-7
TGCGCCAGCAGCCGGGAGAGCTCCTACGAGCAGTACTTC
CASSRESSYEQYF
>many|TRBV30|-|TRBJ1-1
TGTGCCTGGAGTGTAATCGGGACACTGAACACTGAAGCTTTCTTT
CAWSVIGTLNTEAFF